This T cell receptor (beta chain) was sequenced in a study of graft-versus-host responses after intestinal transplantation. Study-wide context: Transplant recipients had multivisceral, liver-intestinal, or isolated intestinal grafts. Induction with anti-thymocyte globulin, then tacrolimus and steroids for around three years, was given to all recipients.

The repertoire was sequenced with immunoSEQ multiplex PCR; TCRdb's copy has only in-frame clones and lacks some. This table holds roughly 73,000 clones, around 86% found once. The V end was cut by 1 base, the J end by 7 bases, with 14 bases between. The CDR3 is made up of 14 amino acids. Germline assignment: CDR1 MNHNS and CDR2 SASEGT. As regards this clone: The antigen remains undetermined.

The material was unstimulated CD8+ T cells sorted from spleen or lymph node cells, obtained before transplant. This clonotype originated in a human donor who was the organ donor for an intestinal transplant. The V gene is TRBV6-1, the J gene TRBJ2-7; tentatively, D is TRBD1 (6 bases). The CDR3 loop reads CASSEGQVAREQYF. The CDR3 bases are TGTGCCAGCAGTGAAGGACAGGTGGCTCGGGAGCAGTACTTC.